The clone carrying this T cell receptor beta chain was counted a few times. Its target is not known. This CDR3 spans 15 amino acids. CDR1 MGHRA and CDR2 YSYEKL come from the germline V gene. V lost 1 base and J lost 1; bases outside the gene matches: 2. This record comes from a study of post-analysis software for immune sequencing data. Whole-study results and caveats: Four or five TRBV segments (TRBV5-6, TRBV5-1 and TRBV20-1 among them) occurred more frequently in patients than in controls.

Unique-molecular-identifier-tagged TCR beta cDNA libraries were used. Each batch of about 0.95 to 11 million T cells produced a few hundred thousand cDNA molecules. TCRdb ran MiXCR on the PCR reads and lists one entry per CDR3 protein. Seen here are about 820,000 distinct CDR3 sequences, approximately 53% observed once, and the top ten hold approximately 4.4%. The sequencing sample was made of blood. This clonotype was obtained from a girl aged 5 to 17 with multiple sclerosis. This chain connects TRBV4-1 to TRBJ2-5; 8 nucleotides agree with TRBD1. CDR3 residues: CASSQGDRSQETQYF. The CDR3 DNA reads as TGCGCCAGCAGCCAAGGGGACAGGAGCCAAGAGACCCAGTACTTC.